Shown below are 8 T cell receptor beta chains from a single sample sequenced in a study of cytomegalovirus exposure and HLA in healthy donors. The PCR was carried out with 60 Vbeta primers and 13 Jbeta primers. The method was immunoSEQ multiplex PCR; TCRdb's version includes in-frame clones alone and lacks a portion of them. The sample lists tens of thousands of clones, more than 70% occurring once. The source material was PBMCs. Every receptor here comes from a man aged 30 to 39 in good health and CMV-seronegative.

CDR3 sequence (DNA): TGTGCCAGTAACGATATCCAGGGGGGAAGCTCCTACGAGCAGTACTTC. It translates to CASNDIQGGSSYEQYF. This chain connects TRBV7-8 to TRBJ2-5; possible D gene TRBD1, 7 bases. The DNA end is a closer match to TRBJ2-7, so the J assignment may be wrong. The CDR3 length is 16 residues. The germline V gene has CDR1 SGHVS and CDR2 FQNEAQ.

The V call is TRBV5-1, the J call TRBJ2-5, with 8 bases that match TRBD2. V shed 0 bases, J shed 4 bases, and the junction held 11 bases outside the gene matches. Germline assignment: CDR1 SGHRS and CDR2 YFSETQ. The CDR3 is 17 residues long. The CDR3: CASSLGASGPLRETQYF. CDR3 in DNA: TGCGCCAGCAGCTTGGGGGCTAGCGGGCCCCTCCGAGAGACCCAGTACTTC. Filled out from reference TRBV5-1 and TRBJ2-5, the complete variable domain reads KAGVTQTPRYLIKTRGQQVTLSCSPISGHRSVSWYQQTPGQGLQFLFEYFSETQRNKGNFPGRFSGRQFSNSRSEMNVSTLELGDSALYLCASSLGASGPLRETQYFGPGTRLLVL.

This chain connects TRBV5-4 to TRBJ2-1, with D maybe TRBD2 (5 bases). Deletions cut 0 bases from V and 1 base from J, with 8 bases between. The V gene's germline CDR1 is SGHNT and CDR2 YYREEE (reference sequence). This CDR3 is 15 amino acids long. Here the CDR3 reads CASSLDGISYNEQFF. In DNA, the CDR3 is TGTGCCAGCAGCTTGGACGGGATATCCTACAATGAGCAGTTCTTC. The whole variable domain, remainder taken from reference TRBV5-4 and TRBJ2-1, is ETGVTQSPTHLIKTRGQQVTLRCSSQSGHNTVSWYQQALGQGPQFIFQYYREEENGRGNFPPRFSGLQFPNYSSELNVNALELDDSALYLCASSLDGISYNEQFFGPGTRLTVL.

The chain combines TRBV6-1 with TRBJ1-2; 10 bases align to TRBD1. The germline gives CDR1 MNHNS, CDR2 SASEGT. After removal of 7 bases from V and 5 bases from J, the junction contained 10 bases not matched to a gene. The CDR3 has 15 amino acids. As DNA, the CDR3 is TGTGCCAGCAATAACGGGAGGGGACAGGGGTATGGCTACACCTTC. It codes for CASNNGRGQGYGYTF.

This chain links TRBV5-1 with TRBJ2-2, with D perhaps matching TRBD1 (6 bases). CDR1 and CDR2 from the germline V gene are SGHRS and YFSETQ. The CDR3 has 16 amino acids. V gave up 3 bases and J gave up 1 base, with 13 bases separating them. The CDR3 DNA sequence: TGCGCCAGCAGCTCACGGTGGGGACAGAACACCGGGGAGCTGTTTTTT. Translated, it gives CASSSRWGQNTGELFF.

The CDR3 DNA reads as TGTGCCAGCAGCGCTACTAGCGGGGGGAGCGGGGAGCTGTTTTTT. Protein sequence: CASSATSGGSGELFF. This chain joins TRBV6-5 and TRBJ2-2; TRBD2 matches at 12 bases. Looked up from germline, CDR1 is MNHEY and CDR2 is SVGAGI. The CDR3 length is 15 residues. The trim removed 6 bases at V and 7 bases at J, leaving 6 bases unmatched.

The sample holds one count of this clone. This rearrangement joins TRBV27 to TRBJ2-7, with D tentatively TRBD2 (6 bases). Trimming took 6 bases from V and 6 from J, leaving 18 bases between them. This CDR3 is 14 amino acids long. Germline V CDR1 and CDR2: MNHEY, SMNVEV (reference sequence). CDR3 region: CASSLRIGGAEQYF. In DNA form, the CDR3 reads TGTGCCAGCAGCCTCCGCATCGGGGGTGCCGAGCAGTACTTC.

This clone was seen once. The rearrangement links TRBV19 to TRBJ1-5, with D possibly matching TRBD1 (5 bases). The V end lost 6 bases, the J end lost 3 bases, and 18 bases lay between the germline ends. The CDR3 spans 16 residues. Germline loops: CDR1 LNHDA, CDR2 SQIVND (reference sequence). The CDR3 region is CASSLSRGRDNQPQHF. In DNA form, the CDR3 reads TGTGCCAGTAGCCTTTCGCGGGGGAGAGACAATCAGCCCCAGCATTTT.